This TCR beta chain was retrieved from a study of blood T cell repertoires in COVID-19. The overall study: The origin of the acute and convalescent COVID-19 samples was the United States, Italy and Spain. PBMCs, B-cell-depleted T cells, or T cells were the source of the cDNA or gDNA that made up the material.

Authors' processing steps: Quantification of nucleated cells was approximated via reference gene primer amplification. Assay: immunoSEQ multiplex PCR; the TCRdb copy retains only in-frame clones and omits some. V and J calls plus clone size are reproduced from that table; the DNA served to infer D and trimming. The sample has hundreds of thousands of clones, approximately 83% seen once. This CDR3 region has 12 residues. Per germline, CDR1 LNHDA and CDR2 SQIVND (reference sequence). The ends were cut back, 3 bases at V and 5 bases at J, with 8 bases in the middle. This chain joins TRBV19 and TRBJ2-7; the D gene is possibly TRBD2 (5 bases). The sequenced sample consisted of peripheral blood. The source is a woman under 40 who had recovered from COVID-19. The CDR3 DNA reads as TGTGCCAGTAGTATTGAGGGCGACGAGCAGTACTTC. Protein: CASSIEGDEQYF.